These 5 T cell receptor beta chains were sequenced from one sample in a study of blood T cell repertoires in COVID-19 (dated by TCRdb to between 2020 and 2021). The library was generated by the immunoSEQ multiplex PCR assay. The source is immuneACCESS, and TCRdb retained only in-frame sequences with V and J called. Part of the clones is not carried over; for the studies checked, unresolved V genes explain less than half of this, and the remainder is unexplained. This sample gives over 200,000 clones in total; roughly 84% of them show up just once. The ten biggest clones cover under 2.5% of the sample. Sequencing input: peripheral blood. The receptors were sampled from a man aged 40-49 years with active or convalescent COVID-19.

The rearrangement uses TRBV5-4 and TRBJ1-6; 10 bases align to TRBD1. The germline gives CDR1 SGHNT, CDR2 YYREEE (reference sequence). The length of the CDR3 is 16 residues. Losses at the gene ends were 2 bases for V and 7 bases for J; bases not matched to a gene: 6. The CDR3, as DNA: TGTGCCAGCAGCTTCGACAGGGGGCGCACCAATTCACCCCTCCACTTT. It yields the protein CASSFDRGRTNSPLHF.

The CDR3 coding sequence is TGTGCCAGCAGCTTACCCGGGGGGTGGGACACTGAAGCTTTCTTT. This gives the protein CASSLPGGWDTEAFF. The chain recombines TRBV5-6 with TRBJ1-1; possibly TRBD1 for D (5 bases). The V gene lost 2 bases and the J gene lost 3 bases, with 14 bases spanning the gap. The germline CDR1 and CDR2 sequences are SGHDT and YYEEEE. The CDR3 has 15 amino acids. Full variable domain (missing parts from reference TRBV5-6 and TRBJ1-1): DAGVTQSPTHLIKTRGQQVTLRCSPKSGHDTVSWYQQALGQGPQFIFQYYEEEERQRGNFPDRFSGHQFPNYSSELNVNALLLGDSALYLCASSLPGGWDTEAFFGQGTRLTVV.

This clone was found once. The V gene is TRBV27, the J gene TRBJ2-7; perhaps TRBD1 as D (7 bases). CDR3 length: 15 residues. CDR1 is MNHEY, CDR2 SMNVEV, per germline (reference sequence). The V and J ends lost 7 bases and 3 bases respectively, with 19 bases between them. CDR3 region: CASKKRRRDSYEQYF. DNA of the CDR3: TGTGCCAGCAAAAAAAGGAGGAGGGACAGCTACGAGCAGTACTTC.

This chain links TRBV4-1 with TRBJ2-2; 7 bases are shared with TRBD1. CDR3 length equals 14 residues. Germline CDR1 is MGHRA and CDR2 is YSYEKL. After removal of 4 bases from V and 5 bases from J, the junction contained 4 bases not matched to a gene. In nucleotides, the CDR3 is TGCGCCAGCAGCCCCGGGACAGCTACCGGGGAGCTGTTTTTT. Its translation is CASSPGTATGELFF.

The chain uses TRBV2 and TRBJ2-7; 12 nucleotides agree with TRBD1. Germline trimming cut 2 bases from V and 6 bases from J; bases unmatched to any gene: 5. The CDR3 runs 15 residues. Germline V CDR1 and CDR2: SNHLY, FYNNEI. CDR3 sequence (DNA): TGTGCCAGCAGTGAACGGGACAGGGGGCAGGGCGAGCAGTACTTC. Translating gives CASSERDRGQGEQYF.